A single sample gave rise to the 18 T cell receptor beta chains below, sequenced in a study of blood T cell repertoires in COVID-19. The assay was immunoSEQ multiplex PCR, and TCRdb's table has in-frame clones only and misses some. The table records roughly 240,000 clones, approximately 90% of them present only once. The sequenced material came from PBMCs or T cells enriched from blood (not recorded which). The source is a man aged 50 to 60 who had been exposed to COVID-19.

CDR3 DNA: TGTGCCAGCCTGGGACAGTCTAGCACAGATACGCAGTATTTT. Protein product: CASLGQSSTDTQYF. V usage is TRBV28 and J usage is TRBJ2-3; TRBD1 agrees at 7 bases. Per germline, CDR1 MDHEN and CDR2 SYDVKM. V lost 8 bases, J lost 0 bases, and 5 bases stayed unmatched. The CDR3 is 14 amino acids.

CDR3 bases: TGTGCCAGCAGCTCCCGGGGGTACAGACAGAACACTGAAGCTTTCTTT. This encodes CASSSRGYRQNTEAFF. The chain combines TRBV7-2 with TRBJ1-1, with D possibly TRBD1 on 5 matching bases. CDR3 size: 16 residues. The germline V and J ends were trimmed by 4 bases and 1 base, with 16 bases remaining between them. Germline values: CDR1 SGHTA, CDR2 FQGNSA.

This sequence joins TRBV9 and TRBJ2-5, with a tentative D call TRBD2 (6 bases). The CDR3 spans 15 residues. V was clipped by 0 bases and J by 5 bases, with 14 bases between them. Germline CDR1 SGDLS, CDR2 YYNGEE. The CDR3 nucleotides read TGTGCCAGCAGCGTAGCGGGGGAGCCTGGGGAGACCCAGTACTTC. Translation: CASSVAGEPGETQYF.

This clone was detected only once. This sequence joins TRBV6-6 and TRBJ2-7; no firm D call. This CDR3 is 10 amino acids long. Germline V gene data show CDR1 as MNHNY and CDR2 as SVGAGI (reference sequence). Deletions cut 5 bases from V and 7 bases from J, with 6 bases between. CDR3 coding DNA: TGTGCCAGCAGTCGACAAGAGCAGTACTTC. Amino acid sequence: CASSRQEQYF.

The rearrangement joins TRBV5-3 to TRBJ2-5; 9 bases map to TRBD1. TRBV5-3 falls under the ORF class, with uncertain function. The length of the CDR3 is 16 residues. V shed 2 bases, J shed 4 bases, and the junction held 9 bases outside the gene matches. CDR3 protein: CARSLPHGQGRETQYF. DNA for the CDR3: TGTGCCAGAAGCTTACCCCACGGACAGGGGAGAGAGACCCAGTACTTC.

J is TRBJ1-6 and V is TRBV28; 7 bases agree with TRBD1. Germline V gene lookup returns CDR1 MDHEN and CDR2 SYDVKM. The CDR3 runs to 14 residues. V lost 10 bases and J lost 6; bases outside the gene matches: 9. The CDR3 nucleotides are TGTGCCACTATAACAGGGGCGGGTAATTCACCCCTCCACTTT. It specifies CATITGAGNSPLHF.

This clone was seen just once. The V call is TRBV19, the J call TRBJ2-2, with 10 bases that match TRBD2. With V trimmed by 2 bases and J by 2 bases, 5 bases remained unmatched. The CDR3 runs 17 residues. Looked up from germline, CDR1 is LNHDA and CDR2 is SQIVND (reference sequence). The CDR3 protein is CASSIRWTSGNTGELFF. The CDR3 coding sequence is TGTGCCAGTAGTATACGCTGGACTAGCGGTAACACCGGGGAGCTGTTTTTT.

The rearrangement uses TRBV9 and TRBJ2-1; tentative D call: TRBD1 (7 bases). In germline, CDR1 is SGDLS, CDR2 YYNGEE. V was pared by 0 bases and J by 8 bases, with 18 bases between. This CDR3 region has 16 residues. The CDR3 bases are TGTGCCAGCAGCGTAGCCCCCAGGGGGGCGCGGGATGAGCAGTTCTTC. The encoded protein is CASSVAPRGARDEQFF. Complete variable domain (other parts from reference TRBV9 and TRBJ2-1): DSGVTQTPKHLITATGQRVTLRCSPRSGDLSVYWYQQSLDQGLQFLIQYYNGEERAKGNILERFSAQQFPDLHSELNLSSLELGDSALYFCASSVAPRGARDEQFFGPGTRLTVL.

This chain links TRBV5-1 with TRBJ2-1, with D perhaps TRBD1 (5 bases). Germline values: CDR1 SGHRS, CDR2 YFSETQ. The CDR3 is made up of 17 amino acids. V lost 4 bases, J lost 5 bases, and 22 bases lay in between. The CDR3 loop reads CASSVGEGARSHNEQFF. DNA for the CDR3: TGCGCCAGCAGCGTAGGAGAAGGGGCACGCAGTCACAATGAGCAGTTCTTC.

The rearrangement uses TRBV9 and TRBJ2-1; 10 bases align to TRBD2. V trimming: 4 bases; J trimming: 2 bases; junction bases outside the gene matches: 3. The CDR3 consists of 15 residues. Per germline, CDR1 SGDLS and CDR2 YYNGEE. In DNA, the CDR3 is TGTGCCAGCAGCACAAGCGGGAGGGCCTACAATGAGCAGTTCTTC. It is translated as CASSTSGRAYNEQFF. Looking up the rest from reference TRBV9 and TRBJ2-1 gives the full variable domain: DSGVTQTPKHLITATGQRVTLRCSPRSGDLSVYWYQQSLDQGLQFLIQYYNGEERAKGNILERFSAQQFPDLHSELNLSSLELGDSALYFCASSTSGRAYNEQFFGPGTRLTVL.

V is TRBV18 and J is TRBJ2-3; 8 bases fit TRBD2. CDR3 size: 17 residues. Germline V CDR1 and CDR2: KGHSH, LQKENI. V was pared by 4 bases and J by 3 bases, with 12 bases of the junction left unmatched. The CDR3 loop is CASSLLSTSGSTDTQYF. The CDR3 DNA sequence: TGTGCCAGCTCACTTCTTAGCACTAGCGGTTCGACAGATACGCAGTATTTT.

This chain uses TRBV2 with TRBJ2-7; no firm D call. Germline CDR1 SNHLY, CDR2 FYNNEI. V gave up 0 bases and J gave up 7 bases, with 10 bases separating them. The CDR3 loop spans 13 amino acids. The CDR3 DNA sequence: TGTGCCAGCAGTGAAGCGGAGTCTTTAGAGCAGTACTTC. Translated, it gives CASSEAESLEQYF.

The chain is built from TRBV5-1 and TRBJ1-5; TRBD1 agrees at 9 bases. Trimming took 0 bases from V and 4 from J; bases not matched to a gene: 5. In germline, CDR1 is SGHRS, CDR2 YFSETQ. This CDR3 comprises 16 residues. The CDR3 bases are TGCGCCAGCAGCTTGGCCCCCGGACAGGGGAATCAGCCCCAGCATTTT. Amino acids: CASSLAPGQGNQPQHF.

The chain couples TRBV28 to TRBJ1-1; D gene unclear. Germline CDR1 reads MDHEN; CDR2 reads SYDVKM. The V gene lost 6 bases and the J gene lost 8 bases, with 10 bases spanning the gap. This CDR3 has 11 residues. CDR3 protein: CASSRTYEAFF. DNA of the CDR3: TGTGCCAGCAGCCGTACTTACGAAGCTTTCTTT.

V usage is TRBV9 and J usage is TRBJ1-3; possibly TRBD1 for D (5 bases). Trimming cost V 3 bases and J 0 bases, with 13 bases left between them. The germline V gene has CDR1 SGDLS and CDR2 YYNGEE. The CDR3 spans 16 residues. The DNA for the CDR3 is TGTGCCAGCAGCGGGGGCGATGGATACTCTGGAAACACCATATATTTT. It is translated as CASSGGDGYSGNTIYF.

This chain uses TRBV18 with TRBJ1-1; weak D call: TRBD1 (5 bases). The CDR3 totals 15 residues. The V and J ends lost 4 bases and 2 bases respectively, with 14 bases between them. Germline loops: CDR1 KGHSH, CDR2 LQKENI. For the CDR3, the DNA is TGTGCCAGCTCACGGGGGGGGAACAGAAACACTGAAGCTTTCTTT. Protein sequence: CASSRGGNRNTEAFF. Drawing the rest from reference TRBV18 and TRBJ1-1, the complete variable domain is NAGVMQNPRHLVRRRGQEARLRCSPMKGHSHVYWYRQLPEEGLKFMVYLQKENIIDESGMPKERFSAEFPKEGPSILRIQQVVRGDSAAYFCASSRGGNRNTEAFFGQGTRLTVV.

The V gene is TRBV28, the J gene TRBJ1-5; 8 nucleotides agree with TRBD1. Germline V gives CDR1 MDHEN, CDR2 SYDVKM. The CDR3 totals 19 residues. With 5 bases clipped from V and 0 bases from J, the junction kept 15 bases outside the gene matches. CDR3 region: CASSEVGRGRFFSNQPQHF. In DNA, the CDR3 is TGTGCCAGCAGTGAGGTGGGCAGGGGGCGATTTTTTAGCAATCAGCCCCAGCATTTT. Using reference TRBV28 and TRBJ1-5 for the parts outside the CDR3, the full variable domain is DVKVTQSSRYLVKRTGEKVFLECVQDMDHENMFWYRQDPGLGLRLIYFSYDVKMKEKGDIPEGYSVSREKKERFSLILESASTNQTSMYLCASSEVGRGRFFSNQPQHFGDGTRLSIL.

The chain carries TRBV9 and TRBJ2-5; TRBD1 agrees at 9 bases. CDR1 SGDLS and CDR2 YYNGEE come from the germline V gene. CDR3 length: 19 residues. The ends lost 0 bases at V and 5 bases at J; junction bases unmatched: 17. For the CDR3, the DNA is TGTGCCAGCAGCGTAGATATTAAAATGCCGGGACAGGGCAGGGAGACCCAGTACTTC. This codes for CASSVDIKMPGQGRETQYF.